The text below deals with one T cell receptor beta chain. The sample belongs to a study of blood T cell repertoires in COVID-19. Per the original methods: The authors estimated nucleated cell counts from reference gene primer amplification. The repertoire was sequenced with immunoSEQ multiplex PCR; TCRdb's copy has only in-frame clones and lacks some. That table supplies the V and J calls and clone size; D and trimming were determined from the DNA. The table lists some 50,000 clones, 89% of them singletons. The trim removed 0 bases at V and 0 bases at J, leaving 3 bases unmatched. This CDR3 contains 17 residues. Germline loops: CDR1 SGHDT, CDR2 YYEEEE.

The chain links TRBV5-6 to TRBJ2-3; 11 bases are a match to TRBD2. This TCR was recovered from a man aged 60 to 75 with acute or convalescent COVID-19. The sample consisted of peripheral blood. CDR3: CASSLGLAGSSTDTQYF. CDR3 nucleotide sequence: TGTGCCAGCAGCTTGGGACTAGCGGGAAGTAGCACAGATACGCAGTATTTT.